Sequencing of this T cell receptor (beta chain) was carried out in a study of T cell clonality in common variable immunodeficiency. Study-level results: Repertoire-complication correlations in CVID were limited by patient heterogeneity. CVID subjects had higher TCRbeta clonality than healthy controls, most marked in about a third. Fewer deletions and N-nucleotide insertions were reportedly seen in common variable immunodeficiency TCR beta sequences.

The CDR3 totals 16 residues. Trimming cost V 5 bases and J 6 bases; bases outside gene matches: 10. CDR1 is SGHVS and CDR2 is FNYEAQ in the germline V gene. Sequenced by immunoSEQ multiplex PCR; TCRdb stores in-frame clones only, minus some. The repertoire consists of about 52,000 clones, none detected only once. Both groups were predominantly of Caucasian heritage. Worth noting for this clone: Its antigen is unidentified. The read stops 3 residues short of the end of the CDR3; the missing end is completed from the germline J gene.

This TCR was recovered from a person aged 18-70 years in good health. Source material: peripheral blood mononuclear cells. This chain links TRBV7-6 with TRBJ2-7, with 13 bases matching TRBD2. CDR3 DNA (partial): TGTGCCAGCAGCCGAACACTAGCGGGGGGGTCGGGCGAG. Protein product: CASSRTLAGGSGE. The CDR3 in its entirety is CASSRTLAGGSGEQYF. The full variable domain, its missing parts supplied by reference TRBV7-6 and TRBJ2-7, is GAGVSQSPRYKVTKRGQDVALRCDPISGHVSLYWYRQALGQGPEFLTYFNYEAQQDKSGLPNDRFSAERPEGSISTLTIQRTEQRDSAMYRCASSRTLAGGSGEQYFGPGTRLTVT.